A selection of T cell receptor beta chains follows, all from one sample in a study of OX40 agonist ivuxolimab in advanced cancers. The assay was immunoSEQ multiplex PCR, and TCRdb's table has in-frame clones only and misses some. The data contain under 45,000 clones, approximately 80% of them singletons. Sequenced material: CD4+ or CD8+ T cells sorted from blood, taken in a trial of the OX40 agonist ivuxolimab. The receptors were gathered from an adult with an advanced solid tumor such as melanoma, head and neck, liver or kidney cancer. Both conserved end residues are part of each CDR3. The D gene is left open where the match is weak. Size is omitted from some rows. Given values are once, few, many or a class for expanded clones.

TRBD2	TRBJ2-7	TRBV11-2	NA	CASSLSSGASSYEQYF	TGTGCCAGCAGCCTCTCTAGCGGTGCGAGCTCCTACGAGCAGTACTTC
TRBD1	TRBJ1-1	TRBV10-3	NA	CAISDTWTGNTEAFF	TGTGCCATCAGTGATACCTGGACAGGGAACACTGAAGCTTTCTTT
TRBD1	TRBJ1-1	TRBV7-9	NA	CASSQRDRTLNTEAFF	TGTGCCAGCAGCCAGCGGGACAGAACCTTGAACACTGAAGCTTTCTTT
NA	TRBJ1-2	TRBV7-3	NA	CASSLDSLPGRGGYTF	TGTGCCAGCAGCCTGGACTCGTTGCCGGGGAGAGGTGGCTACACCTTC
NA	TRBJ2-1	TRBV4-3	NA	CASSQDVKGTEQFF	TGCGCCAGCAGCCAAGATGTTAAGGGAACTGAGCAGTTCTTC
NA	TRBJ2-3	TRBV11-2	NA	CASSLGEPQQYF	TGTGCCAGCAGCTTAGGAGAACCTCAGCAGTATTTT
NA	TRBJ1-2	TRBV6-1	NA	CASSEVAYGYTF	TGTGCCAGCAGTGAAGTAGCCTATGGCTACACCTTC
TRBD2	TRBJ2-1	TRBV11-2	once	CASSLSSGGADEQFF	TGTGCCAGCAGCTTAAGCAGCGGGGGGGCCGATGAGCAGTTCTTC
TRBD2	TRBJ2-3	TRBV7-2	NA	CASSFLAGGRADTQYF	TGTGCCAGCAGCTTTCTAGCGGGAGGGAGGGCAGATACGCAGTATTTT
TRBD2	TRBJ2-3	TRBV4-1	NA	CASSQDNVAGGWETDTQYF	TGCGCCAGCAGCCAAGATAATGTAGCGGGAGGGTGGGAAACAGATACGCAGTATTTT
TRBD2	TRBJ2-1	TRBV9	NA	CASSPWEGLAGDEQFF	TGTGCCAGCAGCCCCTGGGAGGGACTAGCGGGAGATGAGCAGTTCTTC
TRBD2	TRBJ2-5	TRBV11-1	NA	CASSLAPPGGIEETQYF	TGTGCCAGCAGCTTAGCCCCACCGGGGGGAATTGAAGAGACCCAGTACTTC
NA	TRBJ1-1	TRBV4-2	few	CASSQGEAEAFF	TGTGCCAGCAGCCAGGGCGAGGCCGAAGCTTTCTTT
NA	TRBJ1-1	TRBV6-6	NA	CASSYEGRNTEAFF	TGTGCCAGCAGTTACGAGGGTAGGAACACTGAAGCTTTCTTT
NA	TRBJ1-1	TRBV4-3	NA	CASSQGAFTEAFF	TGCGCCAGCAGCCAAGGTGCATTCACTGAAGCTTTCTTT
NA	TRBJ2-3	TRBV27	NA	CASSYRVGADTQYF	TGTGCCAGCAGTTACAGGGTAGGGGCAGATACGCAGTATTTT
NA	TRBJ1-5	TRBV7-8	NA	CASSLVGGPNSNQPQHF	TGTGCCAGCAGCTTAGTCGGTGGGCCGAATAGCAATCAGCCCCAGCATTTT
NA	TRBJ2-5	TRBV4-1	NA	CASSQVAIGETQYF	TGCGCCAGCAGCCAAGTGGCTATCGGAGAGACCCAGTACTTC
TRBD1	TRBJ1-2	TRBV30	NA	CAWEYQGDYYGYTF	TGTGCCTGGGAGTACCAGGGGGACTACTATGGCTACACCTTC